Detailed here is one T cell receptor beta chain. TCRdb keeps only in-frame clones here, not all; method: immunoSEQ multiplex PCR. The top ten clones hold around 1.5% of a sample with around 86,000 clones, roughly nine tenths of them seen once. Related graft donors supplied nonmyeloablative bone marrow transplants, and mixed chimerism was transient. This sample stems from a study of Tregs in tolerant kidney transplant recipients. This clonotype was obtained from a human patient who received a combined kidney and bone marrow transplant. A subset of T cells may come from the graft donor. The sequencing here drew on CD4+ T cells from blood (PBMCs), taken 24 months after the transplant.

The CDR3 sequence is CASRVRVGLKAFF. CDR3 nucleotide sequence: TGTGCCAGCAGAGTTAGAGTCGGTTTGAAAGCTTTCTTT. V gene TRBV11-2 combines with J gene TRBJ1-1; no clear D gene. Trimming cost V 6 bases and J 9 bases, with 17 bases left between them. Per germline, CDR1 SGHAT and CDR2 FQNNGV. This CDR3 has 13 residues.